These T cell receptor beta chains were read from a single sample in a study of shared clonotypes between healthy human individuals. The data were produced by immunoSEQ multiplex PCR, yet TCRdb's version contains in-frame clones alone and is incomplete. The table includes 450,000 to 700,000 clones, around 95% detected once. The specimen sequenced was naive CD8+ T cells sorted from blood. The receptors were sampled from a woman between 25 and 40 years old in good health. Both conserved end residues are trimmed from each CDR3. Fields, in order: CDR3 protein, V gene.

ASRSPGEVNEQY,TRBV5-5
ATSSSGGVTDTQY,TRBV15
ASSVDPGLGDTEAF,TRBV9
ASSTGGYEQY,TRBV5-8
ASSLAASGTGELF,TRBV11-2
ASSLEDRAYNEQF,TRBV18
AISFSGTTDYTDTQY,TRBV10-3
ASSLTGPNTEAF,TRBV5-1
ASSLMGDNSPLH,TRBV27
ASSQTGAVAGELF,TRBV19
ASSLGTGIDTQY,TRBV11-2
ASSLSSPRTVDEQY,TRBV7-6
ASSQAYEQY,TRBV28
SVEGGHGYEAF,TRBV29-1
SVEDRVGGHMNTEAF,TRBV29-1
ASSLGGDSYEQY,TRBV13
ASTTPRDRENQPQH,TRBV28
ASSFNPDSNQPQH,TRBV5-4
ASSKTSGSWGEQF,TRBV7-9
ASSFDRLAYEQY,TRBV13
ASSASGRQETQY,TRBV9
ASSLSSADTQY,TRBV7-7
ASRNGTVYNSPLH,TRBV5-6
ASSLRGYPYEQY,TRBV7-9
SGILAGGAGELF,TRBV29-1
ASSFYSTDTQY,TRBV7-8
ASSLVSGQGGGYT,TRBV11-2
ASSLYSASNYGYT,TRBV28
ASSPTWGFAGHTYEQY,TRBV28
ASRREAYNEQF,TRBV11-2
ASSLVVRQETQY,TRBV5-1